This T cell receptor beta chain was recovered during a study of metastatic and nonmetastatic thyroid tumors. Study summary: Samples came from malignant and benign thyroid patients, and repertoires were compared across blood and tumor or nodule tissue.

In the authors' workflow: A papillary thyroid cancer distant-metastasis classifier was built from CDR3 differences across clinicopathological groups. TCRdb reprocessed the PCR reads using MiXCR. The V and J calls, along with clone size, are taken from TCRdb and not from the paper's own processing. Among tens of thousands of clones listed, roughly 15% were seen once. As regards this clone: The antigen is unknown.

Findings of the study overall: Malignant thyroid tumors reportedly had TCR beta diversity that was significantly higher than in benign nodules, in blood and tumor.

Each patient came to thyroid surgery without any prior treatment (of any kind). The clonotype originates from a female donor with papillary thyroid cancer or a benign thyroid nodule (not recorded which). Some clones in this sample may be carry-over from other donors' samples. Sequencing was done on a sample of blood.

CDR3 in amino acids: CASSFTGDNSPLHF. The CDR3 nucleotides are TGTGCCAGCAGCTTCACAGGAGATAATTCACCCCTCCACTTT. The rearrangement links TRBV9 to TRBJ1-6, with D possibly matching TRBD1 (5 bases). V lost 4 bases and J 5 bases, leaving 10 bases between the germline ends. The germline CDR1 and CDR2 sequences are SGDLS and YYNGEE. CDR3 length: 14 amino acids.